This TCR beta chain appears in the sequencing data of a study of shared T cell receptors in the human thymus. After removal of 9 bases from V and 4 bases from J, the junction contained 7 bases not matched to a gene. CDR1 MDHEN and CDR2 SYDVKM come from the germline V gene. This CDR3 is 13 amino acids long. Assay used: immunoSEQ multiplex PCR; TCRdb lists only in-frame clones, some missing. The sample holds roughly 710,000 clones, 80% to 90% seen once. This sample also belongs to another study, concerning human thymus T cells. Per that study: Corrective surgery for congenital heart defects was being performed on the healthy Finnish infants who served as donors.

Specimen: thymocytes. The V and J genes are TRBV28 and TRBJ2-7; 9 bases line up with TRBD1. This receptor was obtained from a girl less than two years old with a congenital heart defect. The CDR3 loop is CASRDREIYEQYF. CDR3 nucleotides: TGTGCCAGTCGGGACAGGGAGATTTACGAGCAGTACTTC.